The subject of this entry is one T cell receptor (beta chain). The RNA input was 0.5 to 1 ug, and it was reverse transcribed with random hexamers. Amplification of the TCR beta CDR3 was carried out by immunoSEQ multiplex PCR, which spanned a total of 54 Vbeta and 13 Jbeta segments. TCRdb reanalysed the immunoSEQ multiplex PCR reads using MiXCR and keeps one entry per CDR3 protein. The repertoire holds about 240,000 distinct CDR3 sequences, about 95% seen once, with about 0.095% in the top ten. Negative isolation yielded CD4+ and CD8+ T cells, and FACS enriched TEMRA cells. The entry originates in a study of CD8 T cells in Susac syndrome. Background on the study: The Susac syndrome patients were therapy-naive, on corticosteroids, or on intravenous immunoglobulin alone at blood draw.

The CDR3 has 14 amino acids. The V end was cut by 4 bases, the J end by 3 bases, with 10 bases between. The V gene's germline CDR1 is SNHLY and CDR2 FYNNEI. J is TRBJ1-5 and V is TRBV2; D not certain. Sequencing was done on a sample of CD4+ T cells from PBMCs. The receptor was isolated from a human donor with Susac syndrome. CDR3 loop: CASSVGQLNQPQHF. In nucleotides, the CDR3 is TGTGCCAGCAGTGTGGGTCAGCTCAATCAGCCCCAGCATTTT. The full variable domain, rest sourced from reference TRBV2 and TRBJ1-5, is EPEVTQTPSHQVTQMGQEVILRCVPISNHLYFYWYRQILGQKVEFLVSFYNNEISEKSEIFDDQFSVERPDGSNFTLKIRSTKLEDSAMYFCASSVGQLNQPQHFGDGTRLSIL.